A single sample gave rise to the 30 T cell receptor beta chains below, sequenced in a study of blood T cell repertoires in COVID-19. TCRdb's copy holds only in-frame clones and misses some; the assay was immunoSEQ multiplex PCR. The sample lists under 300,000 clones; approximately 87% were seen once. Sequenced material: peripheral blood. The receptors derive from a young woman with COVID-19, enrolled during active disease.

This clone has a single count. This chain joins TRBV5-8 and TRBJ2-2, with no clear D. The CDR3 sequence is 15 residues long. Per the germline V gene, CDR1 is SGHTS and CDR2 is YDEGEE. With 2 bases removed from V and 6 bases from J, the gap between germline ends came to 14 bases. The CDR3 sequence is CASSLPSWAAGELFF. In nucleotides, the CDR3 is TGTGCCAGCAGCTTACCGAGCTGGGCTGCCGGGGAGCTGTTTTTT.

The chain joins TRBV13 to TRBJ2-1, with 11 positions matching TRBD2. The CDR3 is made up of 15 amino acids. V was clipped by 5 bases and J by 4 bases; unmatched bases: 4. The germline V gene encodes CDR1 PRHDT and CDR2 FYEKMQ (reference sequence). The CDR3 DNA sequence: TGTGCCAGCAGCCCTAGCGGGGGGCATTACAATGAGCAGTTCTTC. This encodes CASSPSGGHYNEQFF.

J is TRBJ2-3 and V is TRBV6-1; 8 bases fit TRBD2. Germline CDR1 is MNHNS and CDR2 is SASEGT. CDR3 size: 19 residues. V trimming: 3 bases; J trimming: 7 bases; junction bases outside the gene matches: 21. The CDR3 region has the DNA TGTGCCAGCAGTGACCCCCCTGTAGTTGTCGGGGGGGTCTTTAATACGCAGTATTTT. Its translation is CASSDPPVVVGGVFNTQYF.

This sequence joins TRBV19 and TRBJ2-2; D may be TRBD2 (5 bases). The CDR3 is 18 amino acids. Per germline, CDR1 LNHDA and CDR2 SQIVND (reference sequence). Trimming pared 1 base from V and 0 bases from J, leaving 15 bases between. Here the CDR3 DNA reads TGTGCCAGTAGTATAGTCTCGGGAATGAGGTCGAACACCGGGGAGCTGTTTTTT. Protein product: CASSIVSGMRSNTGELFF.

The J gene is TRBJ1-5, the V gene TRBV19, with D uncertain. Between the trimmed V and J ends, which lost 5 bases and 0 bases, there was a span of 5 bases. Germline V CDR1 and CDR2: LNHDA, SQIVND (reference sequence). The CDR3 runs 13 residues. CDR3 amino acids: CASSVRSNQPQHF. The CDR3 region has the DNA TGTGCCAGTAGTGTCCGTAGCAATCAGCCCCAGCATTTT.

The chain uses TRBV28 and TRBJ1-1, with TRBD1 matching over 7 bases. Germline lookup yields CDR1 MDHEN and CDR2 SYDVKM. With 5 bases clipped from V and 0 bases from J, the junction kept 9 bases outside the gene matches. The CDR3 loop spans 16 amino acids. CDR3 nucleotide sequence: TGTGCCAGCAGTCGACAGGGCGCGAACTTGAACACTGAAGCTTTCTTT. It codes for CASSRQGANLNTEAFF.

CDR3 loop: CASSQGPRGGLGYTF. CDR3 coding DNA: TGCGCCAGCAGCCAAGGGCCCAGGGGAGGGCTGGGCTACACCTTC. The V call is TRBV4-1, the J call TRBJ1-2; the D gene is possibly TRBD1 (6 bases). Trimming took off 1 base at V and 8 bases at J, with 17 bases between the two ends. CDR1 and CDR2 (germline): MGHRA, YSYEKL. This CDR3 spans 15 amino acids.

The chain combines TRBV4-1 with TRBJ2-7; 9 nucleotides align to TRBD2. The CDR3 contains 14 residues. CDR1 and CDR2 from the germline V gene are MGHRA and YSYEKL. J gave up 7 bases and V 3 bases, and 7 bases lay outside the gene matches. The CDR3 is CASSHTRGGREQYF. CDR3 bases: TGCGCCAGCAGCCACACGCGGGGGGGGAGGGAGCAGTACTTC.

The genes are TRBV7-8 and TRBJ2-7, with D perhaps TRBD2 (5 bases). The CDR3 has 15 amino acids. Deletions cut 2 bases from V and 0 bases from J, with 11 bases between. Germline V lookup: CDR1 SGHVS, CDR2 FQNEAQ. The CDR3 DNA follows: TGTGCCAGCAGCTTAAGGCCGGGGAGCTCCTACGAGCAGTACTTC. Its protein is CASSLRPGSSYEQYF. Complete variable domain (other parts from reference TRBV7-8 and TRBJ2-7): GAGVSQSPRYKVAKRGQDVALRCDPISGHVSLFWYQQALGQGPEFLTYFQNEAQLDKSGLPSDRFFAERPEGSVSTLKIQRTQQEDSAVYLCASSLRPGSSYEQYFGPGTRLTVT.

This sequence joins TRBV10-3 and TRBJ2-7, with 9 bases fitting TRBD2. The germline V gene has CDR1 ENHRY and CDR2 SYGVKD. The CDR3 length is 13 residues. V lost 5 bases to trimming and J lost 3 bases; unmatched junction nucleotides: 2. CDR3 protein: CAISLSGGYEQYF. In nucleotides, the CDR3 is TGTGCCATCAGTCTTAGCGGGGGCTACGAGCAGTACTTC.

This clone is a singleton in its sample. This chain joins TRBV7-9 and TRBJ2-3; 11 bases agree with TRBD2. V gave up 5 bases and J gave up 4 bases; unmatched junction bases: 8. The CDR3 consists of 16 residues. Per the germline V gene, CDR1 is SEHNR and CDR2 is FQNEAQ (reference sequence). Here the CDR3 reads CASSQIAGGPSDTQYF. The CDR3 region has the DNA TGTGCCAGCAGCCAAATAGCGGGGGGGCCCTCAGATACGCAGTATTTT.

The J gene is TRBJ1-2, the V gene TRBV9; tentative D call: TRBD1 (5 bases). This CDR3 comprises 14 residues. The V gene lost 2 bases and the J gene lost 8 bases, with 16 bases spanning the gap. Germline V lookup: CDR1 SGDLS, CDR2 YYNGEE. As DNA, the CDR3 is TGTGCCAGCAGCGTTGGGGGGTACGCGGAGGGCTACACCTTC. It yields the protein CASSVGGYAEGYTF. Variable domain in full (rest from reference TRBV9 and TRBJ1-2): DSGVTQTPKHLITATGQRVTLRCSPRSGDLSVYWYQQSLDQGLQFLIQYYNGEERAKGNILERFSAQQFPDLHSELNLSSLELGDSALYFCASSVGGYAEGYTFGSGTRLTVV.

This clone came up a few times. This chain links TRBV10-3 with TRBJ2-7; 12 bases line up with TRBD2. This CDR3 region has 14 residues. V gave up 5 bases and J gave up 4 bases; unmatched junction bases: 3. CDR1 is ENHRY and CDR2 is SYGVKD in the germline V gene. CDR3 bases: TGTGCCATCAGTTGGACTAGCGGGGAATACGAGCAGTACTTC. This translates into CAISWTSGEYEQYF.

CDR3 DNA sequence: TGTGCCAGCAAGCTACAGGGGTTAAATGAGCAGTTCTTC. Translated: CASKLQGLNEQFF. The chain links TRBV2 to TRBJ2-1; 7 bases are a match to TRBD1. The CDR3 extends over 13 amino acids. Germline trimming cut 7 bases from V and 7 bases from J; bases unmatched to any gene: 7. Germline CDR1 is SNHLY and CDR2 is FYNNEI.

The rearrangement links TRBV29-1 to TRBJ2-5; 8 bases are a match to TRBD1. CDR1 SQVTM and CDR2 ANQGSEA come from the germline V gene. This CDR3 has 12 residues. V was pared by 6 bases and J by 4 bases, with 4 bases of the junction left unmatched. Written as DNA, the CDR3 is TGCAGCGTGCGGACAGGGACAGAGACCCAGTACTTC. It encodes CSVRTGTETQYF. The whole variable domain, remainder taken from reference TRBV29-1 and TRBJ2-5, is SAVISQKPSRDICQRGTSLTIQCQVDSQVTMMFWYRQQPGQSLTLIATANQGSEATYESGFVIDKFPISRPNLTFSTLTVSNMSPEDSSIYLCSVRTGTETQYFGPGTRLLVL.

V gene TRBV18 combines with J gene TRBJ2-5; 7 bases line up with TRBD1. The CDR3 covers 13 residues. V gave up 6 bases and J gave up 5 bases; unmatched junction bases: 6. CDR1 KGHSH and CDR2 LQKENI come from the germline V gene. For the CDR3, the DNA is TGTGCCAGCTCCCCGGGACAGACGGAGACCCAGTACTTC. It translates to CASSPGQTETQYF.

This clone was seen only a few times. The chain employs TRBV27 and TRBJ2-1; 8 bases fit TRBD2. V was clipped by 2 bases and J by 3 bases; unmatched bases: 3. The CDR3 consists of 15 residues. CDR1 MNHEY and CDR2 SMNVEV come from the germline V gene (reference sequence). The CDR3 loop reads CASSLESGGYNEQFF. The CDR3 DNA is TGTGCCAGCAGTTTAGAAAGCGGGGGCTACAATGAGCAGTTCTTC.

The V and J genes are TRBV5-1 and TRBJ2-7, with 9 bases fitting TRBD1. J gave up 7 bases and V 3 bases, and 11 bases lay outside the gene matches. In germline, CDR1 is SGHRS, CDR2 YFSETQ. The CDR3 loop spans 15 amino acids. Here the CDR3 DNA reads TGCGCCAGCAGCTCAACAGGGGGCGTTTTAAGGGAGCAGTACTTC. Translated, it gives CASSSTGGVLREQYF.

This clone was counted once. The chain links TRBV15 to TRBJ1-1, with D perhaps TRBD1 (5 bases). Looked up from germline, CDR1 is LNHNV and CDR2 is YYDKDF (reference sequence). V was trimmed by 0 bases and J by 9 bases, leaving 8 bases between them. This CDR3 has 12 residues. The CDR3 spells CATSREYRKAFF. CDR3 nucleotide sequence: TGTGCCACCAGCAGAGAGTACAGGAAAGCTTTCTTT.

The rearrangement uses TRBV15 and TRBJ2-7; 9 bases match TRBD1. The CDR3 totals 15 residues. Germline values: CDR1 LNHNV, CDR2 YYDKDF (reference sequence). Trimming at V came to 3 bases and at J to 6 bases, leaving 9 bases not matched to a gene. CDR3 loop: CATSRCGQGLCEQYF. Written as DNA, the CDR3 is TGTGCCACCAGCAGGTGTGGACAGGGGTTGTGCGAGCAGTACTTC. The entire variable domain, with the rest obtained from reference TRBV15 and TRBJ2-7, is as follows: DAMVIQNPRYQVTQFGKPVTLSCSQTLNHNVMYWYQQKSSQAPKLLFHYYDKDFNNEADTPDNFQSRRPNTSFCFLDIRSPGLGDTAMYLCATSRCGQGLCEQYFGPGTRLTVT.

This clone was found many times. V is TRBV11-3 and J is TRBJ2-7, with unresolved D. The ends were cut back, 1 base at V and 7 bases at J, with 11 bases in the middle. Germline V CDR1 and CDR2: SGHNT, YENEEA. The CDR3 has 13 amino acids. CDR3 bases: TGTGCCAGCAGCTTAGGCTCCGAGAGGGAGCAGTACTTC. Translation gives CASSLGSEREQYF.

This rearrangement joins TRBV7-7 to TRBJ2-5; D is perhaps TRBD2 (5 bases). Germline loops: CDR1 SSHAT, CDR2 FNYEAQ (reference sequence). The CDR3 has 15 amino acids. The germline V and J ends were trimmed by 1 base and 5 bases, with 14 bases remaining between them. CDR3 coding DNA: TGTGCCAGCAGCTTAGTCCCGAGCGGCGCGGAGACCCAGTACTTC. It encodes CASSLVPSGAETQYF.

The chain links TRBV19 to TRBJ1-5; possibly TRBD1 for D (6 bases). The germline V gene has CDR1 LNHDA and CDR2 SQIVND (reference sequence). V was cut by 7 bases and J by 2 bases, with 15 bases left in between. CDR3 length: 15 residues. This chain's CDR3 is CASTPKGVGNQPQHF. Written as DNA, the CDR3 is TGTGCCAGTACCCCCAAGGGGGTAGGCAATCAGCCCCAGCATTTT.

This chain uses TRBV18 with TRBJ1-1, with a possible D match to TRBD1 (5 bases). The ends were cut back, 1 base at V and 6 bases at J, with 12 bases in the middle. CDR1 and CDR2 from the germline V gene are KGHSH and LQKENI. This CDR3 has 14 amino acids. The CDR3 region is CASSPQGPPAEAFF. DNA for the CDR3: TGTGCCAGCTCACCACAGGGGCCTCCGGCTGAAGCTTTCTTT.

The chain employs TRBV7-9 and TRBJ2-1; D is ambiguous. This CDR3 contains 15 residues. Per germline, CDR1 SEHNR and CDR2 FQNEAQ (reference sequence). V lost 0 bases, J lost 10 bases, and 16 bases lay in between. As DNA, the CDR3 is TGTGCCAGCAGCTTAGCTAATTCGCCGGTCCTGGAGCAGTTCTTC. This translates into CASSLANSPVLEQFF.

CDR3 sequence reads: CASSPYRGHEQYF. Written as DNA, the CDR3 is TGTGCCAGCAGCCCGTACAGGGGTCACGAGCAGTACTTC. The chain couples TRBV14 to TRBJ2-7; 7 positions agree with TRBD1. This CDR3 is built from 13 residues. The ends lost 4 bases at V and 5 bases at J; junction bases unmatched: 5. Germline CDR1 SGHDN, CDR2 FVKESK.

The CDR3 nucleotides read TGTGCCCGCTCAGAAGGCTACACCTTC. The encoded protein is CARSEGYTF. This chain links TRBV2 with TRBJ1-2; D remains unclear. The CDR3 is made up of 9 amino acids. The V and J ends lost 11 bases and 8 bases respectively, with 9 bases between them. Germline V lookup: CDR1 SNHLY, CDR2 FYNNEI.

This chain connects TRBV4-1 to TRBJ1-2; 9 bases fit TRBD1. The CDR3 is 15 residues long. Germline trimming cut 4 bases from V and 5 bases from J; bases unmatched to any gene: 8. The germline V gene encodes CDR1 MGHRA and CDR2 YSYEKL. CDR3 protein: CASSPITGGRYGYTF. CDR3 coding DNA: TGCGCCAGCAGCCCTATCACAGGGGGCCGGTATGGCTACACCTTC.

J is TRBJ2-1 and V is TRBV7-9; 9 nucleotides line up with TRBD2. V was pared by 5 bases and J by 5 bases, with 10 bases of the junction left unmatched. This CDR3 contains 16 residues. Germline CDR1 SEHNR, CDR2 FQNEAQ (reference sequence). CDR3 in DNA: TGTGCCAGCAGCCCCGTTGCGGGGGGGCCTGACAATGAGCAGTTCTTC. Protein product: CASSPVAGGPDNEQFF. Combining the CDR3 with reference TRBV7-9 and TRBJ2-1 gives the whole variable domain DTGVSQNPRHKITKRGQNVTFRCDPISEHNRLYWYRQTLGQGPEFLTYFQNEAQLEKSRLLSDRFSAERPKGSFSTLEIQRTEQGDSAMYLCASSPVAGGPDNEQFFGPGTRLTVL.

This chain links TRBV27 with TRBJ1-2; no firm D call. Trimming cost V 2 bases and J 7 bases, with 14 bases left between them. This CDR3 region has 14 residues. The germline V gene has CDR1 MNHEY and CDR2 SMNVEV (reference sequence). CDR3 loop: CASSLAPLTGGYTF. The CDR3 nucleotides read TGTGCCAGCAGTTTAGCCCCCCTTACCGGTGGCTACACCTTC.